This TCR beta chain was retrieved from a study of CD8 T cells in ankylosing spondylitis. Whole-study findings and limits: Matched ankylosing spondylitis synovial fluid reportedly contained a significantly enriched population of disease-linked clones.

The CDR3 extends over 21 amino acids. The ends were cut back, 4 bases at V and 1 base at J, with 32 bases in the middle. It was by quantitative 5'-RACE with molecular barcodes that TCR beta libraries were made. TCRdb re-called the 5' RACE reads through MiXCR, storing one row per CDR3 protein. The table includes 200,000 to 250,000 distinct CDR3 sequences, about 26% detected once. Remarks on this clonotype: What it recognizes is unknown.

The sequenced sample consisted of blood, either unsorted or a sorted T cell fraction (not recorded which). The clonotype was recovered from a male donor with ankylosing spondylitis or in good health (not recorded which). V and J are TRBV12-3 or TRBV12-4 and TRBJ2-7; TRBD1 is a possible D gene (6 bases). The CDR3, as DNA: TGTGCCAGCAGTTCCCATTTGGCCGACAGAGTCAGGGGACCGTATTCCTACGAGCAGTACTTC. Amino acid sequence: CASSSHLADRVRGPYSYEQYF.